The sequence of this TCR beta chain was determined in a study of molecular identifiers for immune sequencing clone quantification. On the study more broadly: Replicate experiments took RNA from about 20,000 or 100,000 naive CD8 cells, divided it five ways and sequenced four. Study-wide findings and caveats: For highly expanded clones, sizes could be underestimated when identical TCR molecules share a barcode. In naive cells, clones above 20 RNA copies held under 1% of molecules, whereas in effector cells they held over 99%.

TCRdb reprocessed the PCR reads with MiXCR, giving one entry per CDR3 protein. This sample has a few hundred thousand distinct CDR3 sequences; roughly a fifth occur once, and the top ten carry 0.7% to 1%. Naive CD8 T cells, phenotype CD8+CD4-CCR7+CD45RA+, were sorted. With 8 bases clipped from V and 7 bases from J, the junction kept 14 bases outside the gene matches. Germline values: CDR1 SQVTM, CDR2 ANQGSEA. The CDR3 spans 15 residues. This clonotype was recorded many times. Its antigen is as yet unknown. Material for sequencing was naive CD8+ T cells from blood, with Jurkat cell RNA spiked in. Subset: FACS-sorted CD8+CD4-CCR7+CD45RA+ naive T cells. The sequence derives from a human donor in good health. Some libraries in this study had Jurkat cell RNA spiked in. The V gene is TRBV29-1, the J gene TRBJ1-2; 12 bases fit TRBD1. The DNA for the CDR3 is TGCAGCCACATTATACCGGGACAGGGGGCTTTTGGCTACACCTTC. Its protein is CSHIIPGQGAFGYTF.